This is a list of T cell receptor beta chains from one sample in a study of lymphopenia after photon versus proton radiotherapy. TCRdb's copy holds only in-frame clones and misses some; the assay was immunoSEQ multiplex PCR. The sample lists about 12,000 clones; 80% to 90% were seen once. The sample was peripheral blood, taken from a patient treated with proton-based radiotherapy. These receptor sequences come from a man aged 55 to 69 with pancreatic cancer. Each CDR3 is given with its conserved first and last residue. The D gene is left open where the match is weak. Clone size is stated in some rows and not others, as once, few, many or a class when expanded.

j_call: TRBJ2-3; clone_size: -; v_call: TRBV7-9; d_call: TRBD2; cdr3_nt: TGTGCCAGCAGCTTAGGGGCTAGCGGGAGAGATACGCAGTATTTT; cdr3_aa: CASSLGASGRDTQYF
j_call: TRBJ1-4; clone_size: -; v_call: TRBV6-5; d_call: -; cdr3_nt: TGTGCCAGCCGAATAGGTCCGAGGGAAAAACTGTTTTTT; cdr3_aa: CASRIGPREKLFF
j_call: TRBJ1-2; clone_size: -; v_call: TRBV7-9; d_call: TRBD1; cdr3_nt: TGTGCCAGCAGCCCTTGGACAGGAGGAAACTATGGCTACACCTTC; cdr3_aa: CASSPWTGGNYGYTF
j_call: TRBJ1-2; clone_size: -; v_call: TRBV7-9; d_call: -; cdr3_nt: TGTGCCAGCAGCTTGACAGAGAACTCTGGCTACACCTTC; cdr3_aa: CASSLTENSGYTF
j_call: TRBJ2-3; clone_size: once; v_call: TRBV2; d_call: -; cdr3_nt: TGTGCCAGCAGTGAAGCGCCAGCGGTATTTACAGATACGCAGTATTTT; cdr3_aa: CASSEAPAVFTDTQYF
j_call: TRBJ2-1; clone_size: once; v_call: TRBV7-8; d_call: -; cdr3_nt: TGTGCCAGCAGCTTAAGGGATTGGACCCAGAACTCCTACAATGAGCAGTTCTTC; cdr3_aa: CASSLRDWTQNSYNEQFF
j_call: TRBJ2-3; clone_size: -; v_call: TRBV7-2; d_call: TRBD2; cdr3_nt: TGTGCCAGCAGCTCATACTTGGGGGGGAGGACCTACACAGATACGCAGTATTTT; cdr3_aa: CASSSYLGGRTYTDTQYF
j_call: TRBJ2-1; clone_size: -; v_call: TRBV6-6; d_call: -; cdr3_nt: TGTGCCAGCAGTATCACTTCGAGACGGGAGAACAATGAGCAGTTCTTC; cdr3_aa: CASSITSRRENNEQFF
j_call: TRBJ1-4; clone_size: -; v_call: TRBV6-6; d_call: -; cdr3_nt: TGTGCCAGCAGCTCCGTCGATGAAAAACTGTTTTTT; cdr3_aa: CASSSVDEKLFF
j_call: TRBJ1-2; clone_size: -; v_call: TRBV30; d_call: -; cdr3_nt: TGTGCCTGGCGAAACAACATACATGGCTACACCTTC; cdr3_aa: CAWRNNIHGYTF
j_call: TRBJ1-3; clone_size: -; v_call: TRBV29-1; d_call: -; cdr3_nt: TGCAGCGCCCATTCGTACGGCAGGGACGGAAACACCATATATTTT; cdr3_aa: CSAHSYGRDGNTIYF
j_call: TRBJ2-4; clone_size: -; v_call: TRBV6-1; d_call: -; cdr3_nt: TGTGCCAGCTCAGGGCTGGACATTCAGTACTTC; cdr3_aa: CASSGLDIQYF
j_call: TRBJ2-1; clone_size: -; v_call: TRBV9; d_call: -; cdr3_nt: TGTGCCAGCAGCGTAGTTGGCAGGGCTAGCTCCTACAATGAGCAGTTCTTC; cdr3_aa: CASSVVGRASSYNEQFF
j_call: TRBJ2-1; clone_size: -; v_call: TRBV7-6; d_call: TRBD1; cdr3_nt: TGTGCCAGCAGCTTAGGCGGCCAGGGGGCAGGGTACAATGAGCAGTTCTTC; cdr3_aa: CASSLGGQGAGYNEQFF
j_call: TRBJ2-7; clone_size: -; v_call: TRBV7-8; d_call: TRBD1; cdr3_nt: TGTGCCAGCAGCTTTGACAGGGTGGGCGAGCAGTACTTC; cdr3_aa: CASSFDRVGEQYF
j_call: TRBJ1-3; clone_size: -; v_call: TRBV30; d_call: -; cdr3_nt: TGTGGAAGGGGTCAAGGAAACACCATATATTTT; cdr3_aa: CGRGQGNTIYF
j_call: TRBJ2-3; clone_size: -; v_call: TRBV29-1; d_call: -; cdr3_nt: TGCAGCGTTGAGAATCGGTTCGATACGCAGTATTTT; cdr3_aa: CSVENRFDTQYF
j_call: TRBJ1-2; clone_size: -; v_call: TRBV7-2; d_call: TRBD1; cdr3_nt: TGTGCCAGCAGCCGGACAGGGGCCACCAACTATGGCTACACCTTC; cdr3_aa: CASSRTGATNYGYTF
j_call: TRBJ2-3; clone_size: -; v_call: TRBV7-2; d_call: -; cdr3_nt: TGTGCCAGCAGCTTAGACTCGATGGGTACGCAGTATTTT; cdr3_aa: CASSLDSMGTQYF
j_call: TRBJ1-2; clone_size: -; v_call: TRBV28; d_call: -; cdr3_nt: TGTGCCAGCCTCGACTTGGCAACTAACTATGGCTACACCTTC; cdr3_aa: CASLDLATNYGYTF
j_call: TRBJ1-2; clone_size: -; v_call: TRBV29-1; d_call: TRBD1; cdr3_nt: TGCAGCGTTGATTCCACAGGGGGCGTCTATGGCTACACCTTC; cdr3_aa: CSVDSTGGVYGYTF
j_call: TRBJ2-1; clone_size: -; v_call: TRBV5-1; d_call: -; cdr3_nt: TGCGCCAGCAGGTTCGGCGGGCGGGAGTTCTTC; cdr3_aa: CASRFGGREFF
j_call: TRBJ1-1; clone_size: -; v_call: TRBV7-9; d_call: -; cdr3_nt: TGTGCCAGCAGCTCCGGGGTTGTTTGGACTGAAGCTTTCTTT; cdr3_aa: CASSSGVVWTEAFF
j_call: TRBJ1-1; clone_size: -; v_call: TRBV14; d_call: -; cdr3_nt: TGTGCCAGCAGCCAAGCGGGGATGAACACTGAAGCTTTCTTT; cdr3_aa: CASSQAGMNTEAFF